This T cell receptor (beta chain) is drawn from a study of T cells in Graves' hyperthyroidism and ophthalmopathy. The V gene's germline CDR1 is LNHNV and CDR2 YYDKDF (reference sequence). This CDR3 is built from 16 residues. V trimming: 8 bases; J trimming: 4 bases; junction bases outside the gene matches: 14. This clonotype has at least ten counts. Researchers took RNA transcripts and amplified the TCR beta CDR3 regions from them. HTBI primers drove first-round RT-PCR of the TCR CDR3. A single record per CDR3 protein comes from TCRdb applying MiXCR to the multiplex PCR reads. The data contain some 270,000 distinct CDR3 sequences, about 24% of them singletons.

The sequence was collected from a woman aged 40 to 50 with Graves' ophthalmopathy. Sequenced: blood. The chain combines TRBV15 with TRBJ1-2, with 9 bases lining up with TRBD1. CDR3 DNA sequence: TGTGCCACCCGCCAGTCCGGGACAGGGCTGGGCTATGGCTACACCTTC. This translates into CATRQSGTGLGYGYTF.